Each of the 5 T cell receptor beta chains below was sequenced from the same sample in a study of cytomegalovirus exposure and HLA in healthy donors. Only in-frame clones appear in the TCRdb table, and some are missing; sequencing was by immunoSEQ multiplex PCR. The sample has around 190,000 clones; less than 85% are singletons. The sequencing sample was made of PBMCs. The receptors shown here come from a man younger than 35 in good health and CMV-seropositive.

The rearrangement joins TRBV5-5 to TRBJ2-2; D is undetermined. The germline CDR1 and CDR2 sequences are SGHKS and YYEKEE (reference sequence). CDR3 length equals 14 residues. Trimming cost V 2 bases and J 2 bases, with 7 bases left between them. The CDR3 region is CASSFRHNTGELFF. Here the CDR3 DNA reads TGTGCCAGCAGCTTCAGACACAACACCGGGGAGCTGTTTTTT.

This chain links TRBV11-3 with TRBJ2-1; D gene uncertain. The V gene's germline CDR1 is SGHNT and CDR2 YENEEA. CDR3 length: 15 amino acids. Deletions cut 5 bases from V and 4 bases from J, with 15 bases between. The CDR3 region is CASSPFYHLYNEQFF. CDR3 DNA: TGTGCCAGCAGCCCTTTCTACCACTTATACAATGAGCAGTTCTTC. The full variable domain, with the rest looked up from reference TRBV11-3 and TRBJ2-1, is EAGVVQSPRYKIIEKKQPVAFWCNPISGHNTLYWYLQNLGQGPELLIRYENEEAVDDSQLPKDRFSAERLKGVDSTLKIQPAELGDSAVYLCASSPFYHLYNEQFFGPGTRLTVL.

This CDR3 reads CASSNRQGNSYEQYF. In nucleotides, the CDR3 is TGTGCCAGCAGCAACCGACAGGGCAACTCCTACGAGCAGTACTTC. The chain has TRBV21-1 and TRBJ2-7; the table's D call, TRBD1, was not checked against the DNA. TRBV21-1 represents a pseudogene. This CDR3 has 15 amino acids.

V usage is TRBV7-2 and J usage is TRBJ1-1; D is possibly TRBD1 (6 bases). Germline CDR1 is SGHTA and CDR2 is FQGNSA. V lost 1 base, J lost 11 bases, and 23 bases lay in between. This CDR3 contains 16 residues. The DNA of the CDR3 is TGTGCCAGCAGCTTAGGCCCCGGCAGGGGCGGAGTTGGGGCTTTCTTT. Its protein is CASSLGPGRGGVGAFF.

The CDR3 is CASSLAGGPVETQYF. The DNA for the CDR3 is TGTGCCAGCAGTCTAGCGGGAGGGCCGGTAGAGACCCAGTACTTC. This rearrangement joins TRBV7-9 to TRBJ2-5; 12 bases agree with TRBD2. The V gene end was trimmed by 6 bases and the J gene end by 4 bases; junction bases not matched to a gene: 6. This CDR3 has 15 residues. Per germline, CDR1 SEHNR and CDR2 FQNEAQ (reference sequence).